Listed here is a single T cell receptor (beta chain). Its matching antigen is unknown. These data are taken from a study of cytomegalovirus exposure and HLA in healthy donors. General study results and limits: Later analysis revealed greater clonal expansion in HLA-associated TCR beta chains than in equally common others. Within a later analysis, the majority of CMV-associated TCR beta chains appeared HLA-restricted. V- and J-gene trimming in TCR beta was tied to a missense DCLRE1C variant by an analysis performed later.

The primer mix had 60 Vbeta and 13 Jbeta primers. Some clones are missing from TCRdb's copy, which holds only in-frame ones; the method was immunoSEQ multiplex PCR. The profile shows under 200,000 clones, about 80% of them singletons. Germline assignment: CDR1 LGHNA and CDR2 YNFKEQ. Trimming removed 4 bases at V and 7 bases at J, with 10 bases between. The CDR3 extends over 13 amino acids. The sequenced sample consisted of PBMCs. This sequence originates from a man aged 25-45 years in good health and CMV-seronegative. The V gene is TRBV4-2, the J gene TRBJ2-2; D may be TRBD2 (5 bases). Here the CDR3 reads CASSPEEDGELFF. The CDR3 nucleotides are TGTGCCAGCAGCCCCGAGGAGGACGGGGAGCTGTTTTTT.